These T cell receptor beta chains were read from a single sample in a study of glioma-infiltrating T cells. TCRdb re-analysed the multiplex PCR reads in MiXCR, keeping a single row per CDR3 protein. The table lists 93,000 or so distinct CDR3 sequences, around 28% of them singletons. The sequenced sample consisted of glioma tissue, nonneoplastic brain tissue, or PBMCs (not recorded which). Every receptor here comes from a human donor with low-grade glioma or glioblastoma, undergoing nonglioma brain surgery, or in good health (not recorded which). Both conserved end residues are part of each CDR3. The order of the fields is V gene, D gene, clone size, J gene, CDR3 DNA, CDR3 protein. A D gene is named only where the DNA matches it firmly. Clone size is stated in some rows and not others, as once, few, many or a class when expanded.

TRBV19	TRBD2	many	TRBJ2-3	TGTGCCAGTAGTTTCCGCGGGACTAGCGGAGATACGCAGTATTTT	CASSFRGTSGDTQYF
TRBV5-1	.	many	TRBJ1-1	TGCGCCAGCACTCAGGGCGGGACTGAAGCTTTCTTT	CASTQGGTEAFF
TRBV7-9	.	.	TRBJ1-2	TGTGCCAGCAGCCTACAGGACACCCCGACGGGCTACACCTTC	CASSLQDTPTGYTF
TRBV6-6	.	.	TRBJ1-2	TGTGCCAGTAGTTTCAACAGCTCCTATGGCTACACCTTC	CASSFNSSYGYTF
TRBV2	TRBD1	few	TRBJ2-7	TGTGCCAGCAGCGGACAGGCCTCCTACGAGCAGTACTTC	CASSGQASYEQYF
TRBV7-8	TRBD1	many	TRBJ2-1	TGTGCCAGCAGCAACCGGGACAGACGCAATGAGCAGTTCTTC	CASSNRDRRNEQFF
TRBV7-6	.	.	TRBJ2-2	TGTGCCAGCAGGGAGGGTAACACCGGGGAGCTGTTTTTT	CASREGNTGELFF
TRBV5-1	.	.	TRBJ2-7	TGCGCCAGCAGCGTGGCCCGGGACGGCCCCTACGAGCAGTACTTC	CASSVARDGPYEQYF
TRBV29-1	.	many	TRBJ2-3	TGCAGCGTTGAACGCACTAGCACAGATACGCAGTATTTT	CSVERTSTDTQYF
TRBV2	.	many	TRBJ1-1	TGTGCCAGCGTAGGGTCCGGCACTGAAGCTTTCTTT	CASVGSGTEAFF
TRBV28	.	many	TRBJ1-3	TGTGCCAGCAGTTTAATGTACCGACGGGCTTTAGACACCATATATTTT	CASSLMYRRALDTIYF
TRBV6-1	TRBD1	many	TRBJ2-3	TGTGCCAGCACACCCGCAGGGGGTCGGGCAGATACGCAGTATTTT	CASTPAGGRADTQYF
TRBV27	TRBD1	many	TRBJ1-3	TGTGCCAGCATGGGGCTTGGAGGGGGCTCCTCTGGAAACACCATATATTTT	CASMGLGGGSSGNTIYF